The rows below give T cell receptor beta chains drawn from one sample of a study of Graves' ophthalmopathy and Graves' hyperthyroidism. One entry per CDR3 protein results from TCRdb running MiXCR on the multiplex PCR reads. Of around 1,000,000 distinct CDR3 sequences in the sample, 35% to 40% were seen once. Sequencing used peripheral blood or thyroid tissue (not recorded which). These receptors were collected from an adult man with Graves' hyperthyroidism. CDR3s include the opening cysteine and the closing phenylalanine or tryptophan. Each record gives: V gene, clone size, J gene, D gene, CDR3 DNA, CDR3 protein. A D gene is named only where the DNA matches it firmly. Clone size is given for some rows only: seen once, a few or many times, or a class if the clone is expanded.

v_call: TRBV2; clone_size: many; j_call: TRBJ1-5; d_call: NA; cdr3_nt: TGTGCCAGCAGTTCCCGGGGGGATCATCAGCCCCAGCATTTT; cdr3_aa: CASSSRGDHQPQHF
v_call: TRBV12-3/TRBV12-4; clone_size: many; j_call: TRBJ2-7; d_call: NA; cdr3_nt: TGTGCCAGCAGATACAGGGACTACGAGCAGTACTTC; cdr3_aa: CASRYRDYEQYF
v_call: TRBV10-2; clone_size: many; j_call: TRBJ1-6; d_call: TRBD1; cdr3_nt: TGCGCCAGCAGTGAGCCACAGGGGATTAATTCACCCCTCCACTTT; cdr3_aa: CASSEPQGINSPLHF
v_call: TRBV19; clone_size: few; j_call: TRBJ1-1; d_call: TRBD1; cdr3_nt: TGTGCCAGTAGTCACGACAGGGGAGACACTGAAGCTTTCTTT; cdr3_aa: CASSHDRGDTEAFF
v_call: TRBV12-3/TRBV12-4; clone_size: many; j_call: TRBJ1-2; d_call: NA; cdr3_nt: TGTGCCAGCAGTATCACCCTAGGGTATGGCTACACCTTC; cdr3_aa: CASSITLGYGYTF
v_call: TRBV20-1; clone_size: many; j_call: TRBJ2-7; d_call: TRBD1; cdr3_nt: TGCAGTGCTAGAGATCTCGGCAGGACAGGGGGCGCGTCCTACGAGCAGTACTTC; cdr3_aa: CSARDLGRTGGASYEQYF
v_call: TRBV24-1; clone_size: many; j_call: TRBJ2-6; d_call: TRBD1; cdr3_nt: TGTGCCACCAGTTCGGGACAGGGGGCTGGGGCCAACGTCCTGACTTTC; cdr3_aa: CATSSGQGAGANVLTF
v_call: TRBV29-1; clone_size: few; j_call: TRBJ2-5; d_call: TRBD2; cdr3_nt: TGCAGCGTTGCGAGGGCTAGCGGGGGGTTGGAGACCCAGTACTTC; cdr3_aa: CSVARASGGLETQYF
v_call: TRBV7-8; clone_size: NA; j_call: TRBJ2-7; d_call: TRBD1; cdr3_nt: TGTGCCAGCAGCCGGGGACAGGGCCCCCACGAGCAGTACTTC; cdr3_aa: CASSRGQGPHEQYF
v_call: TRBV9; clone_size: many; j_call: TRBJ1-6; d_call: NA; cdr3_nt: TGTGCCAGCAGCGTAGCTGACAGTTATTCACCCCTCCACTTT; cdr3_aa: CASSVADSYSPLHF
v_call: TRBV19; clone_size: NA; j_call: TRBJ1-6; d_call: TRBD1; cdr3_nt: TGTGCCAGTAGTATGCAGGGACAGGGGGCGAACGGTTCACCCCTCCACTTT; cdr3_aa: CASSMQGQGANGSPLHF
v_call: TRBV7-9; clone_size: NA; j_call: TRBJ1-5; d_call: TRBD1; cdr3_nt: TGTGCCAGCAGCTCCTGGAGGGGGCGTAGCAATCAGCCCCAGCATTTT; cdr3_aa: CASSSWRGRSNQPQHF
v_call: TRBV29-1; clone_size: NA; j_call: TRBJ1-4; d_call: TRBD1; cdr3_nt: TGCAGCGTCGAAGCCACGACAGGGGAAAAACTGTTTTTT; cdr3_aa: CSVEATTGEKLFF
v_call: TRBV12-3/TRBV12-4; clone_size: few; j_call: TRBJ1-3; d_call: NA; cdr3_nt: TGTGCCAGCAGTTTGAATCGCGGATCTGGAAACACCATATATTTT; cdr3_aa: CASSLNRGSGNTIYF
v_call: TRBV7-2; clone_size: NA; j_call: TRBJ2-5; d_call: NA; cdr3_nt: TGTGCCAGCAGCCTTAAGTTCGGGGGCATCCAAGAGACCCAGTACTTC; cdr3_aa: CASSLKFGGIQETQYF
v_call: TRBV29-1; clone_size: few; j_call: TRBJ1-3; d_call: TRBD1; cdr3_nt: TGCAGCGCACAGGGGAACTCTGGAAACACCATATATTTT; cdr3_aa: CSAQGNSGNTIYF
v_call: TRBV9; clone_size: few; j_call: TRBJ2-7; d_call: TRBD1; cdr3_nt: TGTGCCAGCAGTTCCCCCGGGACAGGGACGGGGGAGCAGTACTTC; cdr3_aa: CASSSPGTGTGEQYF
v_call: TRBV29-1; clone_size: NA; j_call: TRBJ1-2; d_call: NA; cdr3_nt: TGCAGCGTTGAACCGACAGGATCCAACTATGGCTACACCTTC; cdr3_aa: CSVEPTGSNYGYTF
v_call: TRBV12-3/TRBV12-4; clone_size: NA; j_call: TRBJ1-1; d_call: NA; cdr3_nt: TGTGCCAGCAGTTACGGCATGGCGAACACTGAAGCTTTCTTT; cdr3_aa: CASSYGMANTEAFF
v_call: TRBV10-3; clone_size: many; j_call: TRBJ1-5; d_call: NA; cdr3_nt: TGTGCCATCAGGCAGGGAGTGGATCAGCCCCAGCATTTT; cdr3_aa: CAIRQGVDQPQHF
v_call: TRBV19; clone_size: NA; j_call: TRBJ2-6; d_call: NA; cdr3_nt: TGTGCCAGTAGTTTAACTACAGGTGTTAAGGTCTCTGGGGCCAACGTCCTGACTTTC; cdr3_aa: CASSLTTGVKVSGANVLTF
v_call: TRBV4-1; clone_size: many; j_call: TRBJ1-5; d_call: NA; cdr3_nt: TGCGCCAGCAGCCAAGGGACCCTTCGAAATCAGCCCCAGCATTTT; cdr3_aa: CASSQGTLRNQPQHF
v_call: TRBV15; clone_size: few; j_call: TRBJ2-5; d_call: NA; cdr3_nt: TGTGCCACCAGCCCTACCCGGGACACTCAAGAGACCCAGTACTTC; cdr3_aa: CATSPTRDTQETQYF
v_call: TRBV5-1; clone_size: many; j_call: TRBJ2-7; d_call: TRBD2; cdr3_nt: TGCGCCAGCAGCTTGACCGACGCGGCGGGGGTGTACGAGCAGTACTTC; cdr3_aa: CASSLTDAAGVYEQYF
v_call: TRBV5-1; clone_size: NA; j_call: TRBJ1-3; d_call: NA; cdr3_nt: TGCGCCAGCAGCTATTCCACTTTGACTGGAAACACCATATATTTT; cdr3_aa: CASSYSTLTGNTIYF
v_call: TRBV7-9; clone_size: NA; j_call: TRBJ2-7; d_call: NA; cdr3_nt: TGTGCCAGCAGCCAAACCGGGACTGCCTACGAGCAGTACTTC; cdr3_aa: CASSQTGTAYEQYF
v_call: TRBV10-2; clone_size: once; j_call: TRBJ2-7; d_call: NA; cdr3_nt: TGTGCCAGCTCACCGCGGGCCCCATCCTACGAGCAGTACTTC; cdr3_aa: CASSPRAPSYEQYF
v_call: TRBV9; clone_size: few; j_call: TRBJ2-5; d_call: TRBD1; cdr3_nt: TGTGCCAGCAGCGCTAAGGGGGCGCGGGAGACCCAGTACTTC; cdr3_aa: CASSAKGARETQYF
v_call: TRBV27; clone_size: few; j_call: TRBJ1-2; d_call: TRBD1; cdr3_nt: TGTGCCAGCAGGGGACCGACAGGGTCTGGCTATGGCTACACCTTC; cdr3_aa: CASRGPTGSGYGYTF
v_call: TRBV29-1; clone_size: NA; j_call: TRBJ2-5; d_call: TRBD1; cdr3_nt: TGCAGCGTTCGGACAGGACCAGAAGAGACCCAGTACTTC; cdr3_aa: CSVRTGPEETQYF
v_call: TRBV7-2; clone_size: NA; j_call: TRBJ1-2; d_call: NA; cdr3_nt: TGTGCCAGCAGCTTAGTTGTAGGGGATACTAACTATGGCTACACCTTC; cdr3_aa: CASSLVVGDTNYGYTF